This T cell receptor beta chain was identified during a study of blood T cell repertoires in COVID-19. Sequencing used immunoSEQ multiplex PCR; TCRdb keeps in-frame clones, though not all of them. The sample holds tens of thousands of clones, about four fifths seen once. This clone showed up just a few times. The sequence derives from a woman aged 70-85 years with acute or convalescent COVID-19. The source material was peripheral blood.

This CDR3 is CASSFTGERADTQYF. In DNA, the CDR3 is TGTGCCAGCAGCTTTACGGGAGAAAGGGCAGATACGCAGTATTTT. The chain links TRBV7-9 to TRBJ2-3, with D tentatively TRBD2 (6 bases). Germline values: CDR1 SEHNR, CDR2 FQNEAQ (reference sequence). The length of the CDR3 is 15 residues. The V and J ends lost 3 bases and 4 bases respectively, with 14 bases between them.